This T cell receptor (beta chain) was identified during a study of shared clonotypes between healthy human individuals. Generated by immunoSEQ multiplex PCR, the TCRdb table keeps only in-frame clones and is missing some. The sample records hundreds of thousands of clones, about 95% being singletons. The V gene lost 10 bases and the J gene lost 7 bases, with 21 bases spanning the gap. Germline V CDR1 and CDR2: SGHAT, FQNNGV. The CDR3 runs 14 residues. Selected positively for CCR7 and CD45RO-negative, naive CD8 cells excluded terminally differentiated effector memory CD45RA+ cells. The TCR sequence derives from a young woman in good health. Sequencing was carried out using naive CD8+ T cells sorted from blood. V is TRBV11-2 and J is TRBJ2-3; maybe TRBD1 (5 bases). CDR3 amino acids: CATRMDTPFHTQYF. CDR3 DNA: TGTGCCACTAGAATGGACACCCCTTTCCATACGCAGTATTTT.